This TCR beta chain was identified in a study of blood T cell repertoires in COVID-19. Study in general: T cells, B-cell-depleted T cells, or PBMCs provided the cDNA or gDNA that served as material.

Sequencing was performed with immunoSEQ multiplex PCR; in TCRdb, only in-frame clones are kept and a portion is missing. This sample has 250,000 to 300,000 clones, with roughly 86% found just once. V dropped 3 bases and J dropped 4; count of bases not matched to a gene: 7. The germline gives CDR1 SGHRS, CDR2 YFSETQ. The CDR3 has 16 amino acids. Material for sequencing was peripheral blood. This rearrangement joins TRBV5-1 to TRBJ2-1; 10 nucleotides agree with TRBD2. The source of this sequence is a woman under 40 with COVID-19, enrolled during active disease. CDR3 coding DNA: TGCGCCAGCAGCTCCGACGGGACTAGCGTATACAATGAGCAGTTCTTC. This translates into CASSSDGTSVYNEQFF.